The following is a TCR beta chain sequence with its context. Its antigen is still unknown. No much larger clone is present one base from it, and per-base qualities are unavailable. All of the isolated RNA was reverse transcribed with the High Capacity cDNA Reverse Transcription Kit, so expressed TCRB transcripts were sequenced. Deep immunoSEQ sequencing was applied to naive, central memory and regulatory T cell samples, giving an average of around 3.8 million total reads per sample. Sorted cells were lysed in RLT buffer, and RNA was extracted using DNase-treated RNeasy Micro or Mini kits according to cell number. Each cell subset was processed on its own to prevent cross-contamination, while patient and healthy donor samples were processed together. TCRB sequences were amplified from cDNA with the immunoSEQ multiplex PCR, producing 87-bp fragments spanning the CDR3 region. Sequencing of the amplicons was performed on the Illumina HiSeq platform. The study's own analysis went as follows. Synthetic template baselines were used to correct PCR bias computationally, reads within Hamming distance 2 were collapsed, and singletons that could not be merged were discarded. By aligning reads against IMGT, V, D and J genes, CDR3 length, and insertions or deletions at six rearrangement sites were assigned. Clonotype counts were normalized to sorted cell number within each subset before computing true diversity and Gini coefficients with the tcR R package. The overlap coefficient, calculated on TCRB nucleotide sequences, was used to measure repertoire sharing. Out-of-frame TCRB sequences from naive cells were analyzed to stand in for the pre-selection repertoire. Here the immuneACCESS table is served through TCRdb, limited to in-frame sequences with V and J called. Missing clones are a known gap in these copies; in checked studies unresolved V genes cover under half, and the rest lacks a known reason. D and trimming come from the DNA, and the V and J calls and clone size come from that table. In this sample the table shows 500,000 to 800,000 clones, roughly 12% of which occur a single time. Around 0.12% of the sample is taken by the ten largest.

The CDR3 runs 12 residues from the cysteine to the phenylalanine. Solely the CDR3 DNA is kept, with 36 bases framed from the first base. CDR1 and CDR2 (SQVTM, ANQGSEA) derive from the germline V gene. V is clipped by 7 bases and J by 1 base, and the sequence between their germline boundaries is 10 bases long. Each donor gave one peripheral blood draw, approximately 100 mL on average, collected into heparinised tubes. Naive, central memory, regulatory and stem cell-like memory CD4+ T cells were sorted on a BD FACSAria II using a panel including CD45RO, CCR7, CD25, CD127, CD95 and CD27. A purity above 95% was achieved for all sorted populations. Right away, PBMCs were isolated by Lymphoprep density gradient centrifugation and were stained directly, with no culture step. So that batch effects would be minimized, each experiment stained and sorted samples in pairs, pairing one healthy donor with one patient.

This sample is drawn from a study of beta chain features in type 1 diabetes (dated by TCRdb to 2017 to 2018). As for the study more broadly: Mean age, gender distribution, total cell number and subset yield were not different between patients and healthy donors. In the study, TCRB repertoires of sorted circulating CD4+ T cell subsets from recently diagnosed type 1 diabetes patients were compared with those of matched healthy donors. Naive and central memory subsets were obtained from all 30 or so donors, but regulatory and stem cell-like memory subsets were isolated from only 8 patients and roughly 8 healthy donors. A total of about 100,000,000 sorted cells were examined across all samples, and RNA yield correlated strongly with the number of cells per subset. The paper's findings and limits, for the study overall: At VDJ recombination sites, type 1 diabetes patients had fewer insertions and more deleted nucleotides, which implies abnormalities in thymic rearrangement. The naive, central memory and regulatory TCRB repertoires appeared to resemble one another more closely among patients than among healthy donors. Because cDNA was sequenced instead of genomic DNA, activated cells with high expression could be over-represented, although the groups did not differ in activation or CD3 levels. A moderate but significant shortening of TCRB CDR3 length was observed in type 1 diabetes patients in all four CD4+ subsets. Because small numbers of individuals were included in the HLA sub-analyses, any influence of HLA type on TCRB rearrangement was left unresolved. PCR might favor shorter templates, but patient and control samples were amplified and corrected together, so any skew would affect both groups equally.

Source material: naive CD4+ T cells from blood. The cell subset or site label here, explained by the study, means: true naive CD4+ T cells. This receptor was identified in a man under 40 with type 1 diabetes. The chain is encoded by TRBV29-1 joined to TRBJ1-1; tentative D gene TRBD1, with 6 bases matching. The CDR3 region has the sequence CSGGQRNTEAFF. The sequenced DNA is TGCAGCGGTGGACAGAGGAACACTGAAGCTTTCTTT.